The clone carrying this TCR beta chain was seen a few times. This record comes from a study of control samples from healthy donors and cancer patients. Profiled with immunoSEQ multiplex PCR; TCRdb holds only in-frame clones, not every one. The data contain some 150,000 clones, 94% of them singletons. The CDR3 extends over 12 amino acids. The V and J ends lost 6 bases and 3 bases respectively, with 8 bases between them. Germline CDR1 SNHLY, CDR2 FYNNEI. This chain connects TRBV2 to TRBJ1-1; D gene ambiguous. Source material: PBMCs. The receptor was isolated from a man in his 60s with colorectal cancer. CDR3 nucleotide sequence: TGTGCCAGCAGCGGACGGTACACTGAAGCTTTCTTT. As protein: CASSGRYTEAFF.